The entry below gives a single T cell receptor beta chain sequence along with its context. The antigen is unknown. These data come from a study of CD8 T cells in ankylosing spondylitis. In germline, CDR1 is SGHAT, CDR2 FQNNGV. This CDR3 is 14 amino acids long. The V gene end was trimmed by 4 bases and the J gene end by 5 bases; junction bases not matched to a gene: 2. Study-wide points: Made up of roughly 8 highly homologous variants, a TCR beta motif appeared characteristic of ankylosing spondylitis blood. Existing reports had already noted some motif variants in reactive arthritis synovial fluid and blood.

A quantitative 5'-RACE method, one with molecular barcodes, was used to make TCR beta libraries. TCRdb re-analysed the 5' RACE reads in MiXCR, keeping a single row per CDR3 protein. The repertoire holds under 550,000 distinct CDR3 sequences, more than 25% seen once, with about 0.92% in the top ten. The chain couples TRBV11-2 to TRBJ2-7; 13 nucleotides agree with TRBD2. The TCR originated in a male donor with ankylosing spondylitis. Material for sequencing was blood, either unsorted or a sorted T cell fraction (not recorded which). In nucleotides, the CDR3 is TGTGCCAGCAGCTCAGGACTAGCGGGAGACGAGCAGTACTTC. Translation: CASSSGLAGDEQYF.